A selection of T cell receptor beta chains follows, all from one sample in a study of a mutant IDH1 vaccine in newly diagnosed glioma. Method: immunoSEQ multiplex PCR; TCRdb's copy keeps in-frame clones and lacks some. The sample lists about 65,000 clones; about 85% were seen once. No cognate antigen is known for these TCRs. The sample consisted of PBMCs, taken from a glioma patient whose treatment included an IDH1 peptide vaccine. All receptors derive from a man between 25 and 39 years old with glioma. CDR3s include the opening cysteine and the closing phenylalanine or tryptophan.

v_call cdr3_aa
TRBV6-1 CASSEFQVSNTGELFF
TRBV6-1 CASSEAGPFGQYF
TRBV19 CASSVGQGSYEQYF
TRBV28 CASSVAGGNQPQHF
TRBV6-4 CASSEFQGAGEQYF
TRBV19 CASISGTGVVGTGELFF
TRBV11-2 CASSLRVSKQETQYF
TRBV11-2 CASSSLAGPSNQPQHF
TRBV6-5 CASIRGNTEAFF
TRBV6-1 CASSERRSQFF
TRBV18 CASSPMKSRTDTQYF
TRBV29-1 CSVRALEGYHEQFF
TRBV11-3 CASSQQGNEQFF
TRBV4-1 CASSQGLGGNYGYTF
TRBV5-4 CASSSPDTSYEQYF
TRBV6-1 CASSGRLSSNQPQHF